Following are 12 T cell receptor beta chains from one sample sequenced in a study of T cell responses to AZD1222 COVID-19 vaccine. Produced via immunoSEQ multiplex PCR; TCRdb's table is partial and in-frame only. The sample consists of roughly 150,000 clones, over 75% of them appearing once. Sequenced material: peripheral blood, taken on day 0 of AZD1222 vaccination. These receptors originate from an adult in good health.

The rearrangement uses TRBV5-6 and TRBJ2-5, with 9 bases aligning to TRBD1. The CDR3 runs 17 residues. Germline V gene sequence: CDR1 SGHDT, CDR2 YYEEEE. Trimming at V came to 1 base and at J to 2 bases, leaving 9 bases not matched to a gene. The CDR3 coding sequence is TGTGCCAGCAGCTTGATCGCTCCGGGACAGGGACAAGAGACCCAGTACTTC. It is translated as CASSLIAPGQGQETQYF. The full variable domain, completed using reference TRBV5-6 and TRBJ2-5, is DAGVTQSPTHLIKTRGQQVTLRCSPKSGHDTVSWYQQALGQGPQFIFQYYEEEERQRGNFPDRFSGHQFPNYSSELNVNALLLGDSALYLCASSLIAPGQGQETQYFGPGTRLLVL.

The sample holds one count of this clone. The genes are TRBV3-1 (or the pseudogene TRBV3-2) and TRBJ2-5, with 12 bases aligning to TRBD1. In germline, CDR1 is LGHDT, CDR2 YNNKEL (reference sequence). CDR3 size: 16 residues. The J segment lost 2 bases and the V segment lost 1 base, leaving 2 bases of the junction unmatched. The chain's CDR3 is CASSQGDRGRQETQYF. CDR3 in DNA: TGTGCCAGCAGCCAAGGGGACAGGGGGCGGCAAGAGACCCAGTACTTC.

The V gene is TRBV6-5, the J gene TRBJ1-1, with D uncertain. The germline CDR1 and CDR2 sequences are MNHEY and SVGAGI. The CDR3 loop spans 13 amino acids. Trimming left V 1 base short and J 7 bases short, with 10 bases between. As DNA, the CDR3 is TGTGCCAGCAGTTACTTGTTGGGAGGTGAAGCTTTCTTT. Translated, it gives CASSYLLGGEAFF.

This chain uses TRBV6-1 with TRBJ2-5, with D perhaps TRBD1 (5 bases). The V gene lost 1 base and the J gene lost 2 bases, with 11 bases spanning the gap. The CDR3 is 15 residues long. The V gene's germline CDR1 is MNHNS and CDR2 SASEGT. The CDR3, as DNA: TGTGCCAGCAGTGAAGTTGTCAACAGGCAAGAGACCCAGTACTTC. Protein product: CASSEVVNRQETQYF.

The chain links TRBV4-2 to TRBJ1-4; 8 bases agree with TRBD1. V gave up 1 base and J gave up 4 bases; unmatched junction bases: 17. The CDR3 runs to 20 residues. Germline V gene data show CDR1 as LGHNA and CDR2 as YNFKEQ. The CDR3 here is CASSQALGQGVGTDNEKLFF. CDR3 sequence (DNA): TGTGCCAGCAGCCAAGCGCTTGGACAGGGTGTGGGGACCGATAATGAAAAACTGTTTTTT.

The chain couples TRBV10-3 to TRBJ2-7; either TRBD1 or TRBD2 may supply D (5 bases each). The CDR3 has 12 amino acids. The germline V gene has CDR1 ENHRY and CDR2 SYGVKD. The V end lost 8 bases, the J end lost 3 bases, and 11 bases lay between the germline ends. The CDR3 spells CAIGTGNYEQYV. DNA for the CDR3: TGTGCCATCGGGACGGGAAACTACGAGCAGTACGTC.

The chain is built from TRBV4-3 and TRBJ1-4; D is perhaps TRBD1 (5 bases). CDR3 length equals 14 residues. The V gene lost 1 base and the J gene lost 8 bases, with 11 bases spanning the gap. Germline V CDR1 and CDR2: LGHNA, YSLEER. The CDR3 DNA is TGCGCCAGCAGCCAAGGCGGGGGAGGCGAAAAACTGTTTTTT. The encoded protein is CASSQGGGGEKLFF.

This clone was observed a few times. The chain joins TRBV4-1 to TRBJ1-4; D unclear. The CDR3 runs to 15 residues. Germline CDR1 MGHRA, CDR2 YSYEKL. Trimming shortened V by 7 bases and J by 0 bases, and 12 bases separated the two germline ends. CDR3 bases: TGCGCCAGCACCAATCGGGGTGCAACTAATGAAAAACTGTTTTTT. Translation: CASTNRGATNEKLFF.

The gene calls are TRBV4-3 and TRBJ2-7, with 8 bases identical to TRBD1. Germline trimming cut 4 bases from V and 2 bases from J; bases unmatched to any gene: 22. Germline assignment: CDR1 LGHNA and CDR2 YSLEER. The CDR3 extends over 20 amino acids. The chain's CDR3 is CASSRNRPQGATLLPYEQYF. As DNA, the CDR3 is TGCGCCAGCAGCCGCAACCGACCCCAGGGGGCTACTCTACTACCCTACGAGCAGTACTTC.

This clone was recorded once. The chain has TRBV7-9 and TRBJ2-5; tentatively, D is TRBD2 (5 bases). Trimming took off 1 base at V and 3 bases at J, with 9 bases between the two ends. The CDR3 is 14 amino acids. Germline V lookup: CDR1 SEHNR, CDR2 FQNEAQ (reference sequence). The DNA of the CDR3 is TGTGCCAGCAGCTTAGGAGGGTTTGAAGAGACCCAGTACTTC. Translating gives CASSLGGFEETQYF.

The rearrangement uses TRBV5-1 and TRBJ2-5; perhaps TRBD1 as D (6 bases). Germline-derived CDR1 and CDR2 are SGHRS and YFSETQ. Trimming left V 3 bases short and J 5 bases short, with 11 bases between. The CDR3 extends over 13 amino acids. Here the CDR3 DNA reads TGCGCCAGCAGCTCCAGGGGTGCGGAGACCCAGTACTTC. Translating gives CASSSRGAETQYF. Using reference TRBV5-1 and TRBJ2-5 for the parts outside the CDR3, the full variable domain is KAGVTQTPRYLIKTRGQQVTLSCSPISGHRSVSWYQQTPGQGLQFLFEYFSETQRNKGNFPGRFSGRQFSNSRSEMNVSTLELGDSALYLCASSSRGAETQYFGPGTRLLVL.

This clone was recorded a few times. The chain has TRBV7-9 and TRBJ2-3; 8 nucleotides line up with TRBD1. Germline CDR1 is SEHNR and CDR2 is FQNEAQ (reference sequence). The CDR3 is 13 residues long. Losses at the gene ends were 4 bases for V and 4 bases for J; bases not matched to a gene: 1. CDR3 nucleotide sequence: TGTGCCAGCAGCTCGACAGGGGCAGATACGCAGTATTTT. It codes for CASSSTGADTQYF.